This is a list of T cell receptor beta chains from one sample in a study of T cell responses to AZD1222 COVID-19 vaccine. Clones were read by immunoSEQ multiplex PCR, and TCRdb kept only the in-frame ones, dropping some. The sample holds around 84,000 clones, 70% to 90% seen once. Sequencing was performed on peripheral blood, taken on day 0 of AZD1222 vaccination. These receptors originate from an adult in good health. CDR3s include the opening cysteine and the closing phenylalanine or tryptophan. The D gene is left open where the match is weak. Not every row has a clone size; where given, it reads once, few, many or a size class.

J gene | clone size | V gene | D gene | CDR3 DNA | CDR3 protein
TRBJ1-6 | few | TRBV19 | NA | TGTGCCAGTAGTATTCTCAGGGAGGATTCACCCCTCCACTTT | CASSILREDSPLHF
TRBJ2-5 | NA | TRBV5-4 | NA | TGTGCCAGCAGCCGAACGGTTGAACTACTTCAAGAGACCCAGTACTTC | CASSRTVELLQETQYF
TRBJ1-1 | NA | TRBV6-5 | NA | TGTGCCAGCAGTTACTCATACCAGGGCACTGAAGCTTTCTTT | CASSYSYQGTEAFF
TRBJ2-5 | NA | TRBV7-9 | NA | TGTGCCAGCAGCTCTGCATTAGCGGAGGAGGAGACCCAGTACTTC | CASSSALAEEETQYF
TRBJ1-6 | NA | TRBV7-9 | TRBD1 | TGTGCCAGCAGACCCGACAGGGGAAATTCACCCCTCCACTTT | CASRPDRGNSPLHF
TRBJ2-7 | once | TRBV2 | NA | TGTGCCAGCACTCAAAGAAGGGAGCGGTACGAGCAGTACTTC | CASTQRRERYEQYF
TRBJ1-2 | NA | TRBV27 | NA | TGTGCCAGCAGTTCAGACGTGGGACGGCCTAACTATGGCTACACCTTC | CASSSDVGRPNYGYTF
TRBJ1-4 | NA | TRBV9 | NA | TGTGCCAGCAGCCCCGGACGCCATGAGATCGGGAAACTGTTTTTT | CASSPGRHEIGKLFF
TRBJ2-2 | NA | TRBV19 | NA | TGTGCCAGTAGGGGCGGGACGAACACCGGGGAGCTGTTTTTT | CASRGGTNTGELFF
TRBJ2-2 | NA | TRBV27 | NA | TGTGCCAGCAGCACGGCCACCGGGGAGCTGTTTTTT | CASSTATGELFF
TRBJ1-1 | NA | TRBV11-2 | NA | TGTGCCAGCAGCTCTCGGGCCTCGGGAACTGAAGCTTTCTTT | CASSSRASGTEAFF
TRBJ1-1 | NA | TRBV28 | NA | TGTGCCAGCAGTTTATTTGGACCAGTGGAAGCTTTCTTT | CASSLFGPVEAFF
TRBJ2-6 | once | TRBV3-1/TRBV3-2 | TRBD2 | TGTGCCAGCAGCGAGGCCATAGCGGGAGGGACTGGGGCCAACGTCCTGACTTTC | CASSEAIAGGTGANVLTF